The rows below give T cell receptor beta chains drawn from one sample of a study of T cells in localized non-small cell lung cancer. The protocol was immunoSEQ multiplex PCR, while the TCRdb copy is restricted to in-frame clones and leaves out a portion. Here the sample spans approximately 49,000 clones, approximately 75% being singletons. The specimen comprised peripheral blood, sampled before any cancer treatment. The receptors were sampled from a man aged 40 to 70 with stage I squamous cell lung carcinoma. CDR3s include the opening cysteine and the closing phenylalanine or tryptophan. D genes are given only for firm matches. Clone size is shown for a subset of rows, as once, few, many or a class of expanded clone.

d_gene: .; v_gene: TRBV6-1; j_gene: TRBJ2-7; abundance: .; CDR3aa: CASSVGGTASYEQYF; CDR3nt: TGTGCCAGCAGTGTGGGCGGGACAGCTTCCTACGAGCAGTACTTC
d_gene: .; v_gene: TRBV7-8; j_gene: TRBJ1-6; abundance: few; CDR3aa: CASSPNRRYSPLHF; CDR3nt: TGTGCCAGCAGCCCGAACCGCCGGTATTCACCCCTCCACTTT
d_gene: .; v_gene: TRBV5-4; j_gene: TRBJ2-2; abundance: .; CDR3aa: CASRQALSGELFF; CDR3nt: TGTGCCAGCCGACAAGCGCTAAGCGGGGAGCTGTTTTTT
d_gene: .; v_gene: TRBV28; j_gene: TRBJ1-5; abundance: .; CDR3aa: CASSWGRGQPQHF; CDR3nt: TGTGCCAGCAGTTGGGGGAGGGGCCAGCCCCAGCATTTT
d_gene: .; v_gene: TRBV7-8; j_gene: TRBJ1-2; abundance: few; CDR3aa: CASSLSQGRRGYTF; CDR3nt: TGTGCCAGCAGCTTATCGCAGGGGCGGCGTGGCTACACCTTC
d_gene: .; v_gene: TRBV28; j_gene: TRBJ1-1; abundance: few; CDR3aa: CASRRANTEAFF; CDR3nt: TGTGCCAGCAGGAGGGCGAACACTGAAGCTTTCTTT
d_gene: TRBD1; v_gene: TRBV7-9; j_gene: TRBJ1-6; abundance: .; CDR3aa: CASSPSGQGGNSPLHF; CDR3nt: TGTGCCAGCAGCCCTTCCGGACAGGGAGGAAATTCACCCCTCCACTTT
d_gene: .; v_gene: TRBV11-2; j_gene: TRBJ1-1; abundance: .; CDR3aa: CASSFEGKETEAFF; CDR3nt: TGTGCCAGCAGCTTCGAGGGAAAAGAGACTGAAGCTTTCTTT
d_gene: .; v_gene: TRBV9; j_gene: TRBJ1-1; abundance: .; CDR3aa: CASSVDLDLTEAFF; CDR3nt: TGTGCCAGCAGCGTAGATCTTGATTTAACTGAAGCTTTCTTT
d_gene: .; v_gene: TRBV9; j_gene: TRBJ1-4; abundance: .; CDR3aa: CASSVGLQRGPNEKLFF; CDR3nt: TGTGCCAGCAGCGTAGGGCTACAGAGAGGCCCTAATGAAAAACTGTTTTTT
d_gene: .; v_gene: TRBV4-1; j_gene: TRBJ1-2; abundance: .; CDR3aa: CASSQRPGVRVGPNYGYTF; CDR3nt: TGCGCCAGCAGCCAGCGGCCGGGAGTCCGAGTGGGACCTAACTATGGCTACACCTTC
d_gene: .; v_gene: TRBV11-1; j_gene: TRBJ2-2; abundance: .; CDR3aa: CASSLGQSNTGELFF; CDR3nt: TGTGCCAGCAGCTTAGGACAGTCGAACACCGGGGAGCTGTTTTTT
d_gene: .; v_gene: TRBV19; j_gene: TRBJ1-4; abundance: once; CDR3aa: CASTVRDGIEKLFF; CDR3nt: TGTGCCAGCACGGTCCGGGACGGAATTGAAAAACTGTTTTTT
d_gene: TRBD2; v_gene: TRBV7-9; j_gene: TRBJ2-1; abundance: .; CDR3aa: CASSFLGGGYNEQFF; CDR3nt: TGTGCCAGCAGCTTCCTGGGGGGAGGGTACAATGAGCAGTTCTTC
d_gene: .; v_gene: TRBV13; j_gene: TRBJ1-1; abundance: .; CDR3aa: CASSLEPGNTEAFF; CDR3nt: TGTGCCAGCAGCTTAGAACCGGGGAACACTGAAGCTTTCTTT
d_gene: .; v_gene: TRBV7-8; j_gene: TRBJ2-7; abundance: .; CDR3aa: CASSRARESFYEQYF; CDR3nt: TGTGCCAGCAGCCGAGCCAGGGAATCCTTCTACGAGCAGTACTTC
d_gene: TRBD1; v_gene: TRBV29-1; j_gene: TRBJ2-3; abundance: .; CDR3aa: CSAHPPPGQGTDTQYF; CDR3nt: TGCAGCGCCCATCCCCCGCCGGGACAGGGTACAGATACGCAGTATTTT
d_gene: .; v_gene: TRBV9; j_gene: TRBJ2-1; abundance: .; CDR3aa: CASSGGSSSYNEQFF; CDR3nt: TGTGCCAGCAGCGGGGGCAGCAGCTCCTACAATGAGCAGTTCTTC
d_gene: .; v_gene: TRBV18; j_gene: TRBJ2-5; abundance: .; CDR3aa: CASSPSGVQETQYF; CDR3nt: TGTGCCAGCTCACCTTCAGGGGTTCAAGAGACCCAGTACTTC
d_gene: .; v_gene: TRBV7-6; j_gene: TRBJ1-3; abundance: few; CDR3aa: CASSLAESGNTIYF; CDR3nt: TGTGCCAGCAGCTTAGCAGAATCTGGAAACACCATATATTTT
d_gene: .; v_gene: TRBV6-1; j_gene: TRBJ2-7; abundance: .; CDR3aa: CASRNTGGPFYEQYF; CDR3nt: TGTGCCAGCAGGAACACCGGGGGTCCCTTTTACGAGCAGTACTTC
d_gene: TRBD2; v_gene: TRBV15; j_gene: TRBJ2-2; abundance: .; CDR3aa: CATSRDSATSGGVWGGELFF; CDR3nt: TGTGCCACCAGCAGAGATTCTGCGACTAGCGGAGGGGTATGGGGCGGGGAGCTGTTTTTT
d_gene: .; v_gene: TRBV5-4; j_gene: TRBJ2-3; abundance: .; CDR3aa: CASSFGSTQYF; CDR3nt: TGTGCCAGCAGCTTTGGGAGTACGCAGTATTTT
d_gene: .; v_gene: TRBV18; j_gene: TRBJ2-2; abundance: .; CDR3aa: CASSPPKGIGGELFF; CDR3nt: TGTGCCAGCTCACCACCGAAAGGGATTGGCGGGGAGCTGTTTTTT
d_gene: .; v_gene: TRBV7-2; j_gene: TRBJ1-5; abundance: .; CDR3aa: CASSYTSNQPQHF; CDR3nt: TGTGCCAGCAGCTACACGAGCAATCAGCCCCAGCATTTT
d_gene: .; v_gene: TRBV15; j_gene: TRBJ1-1; abundance: .; CDR3aa: CATSRGRAGLDTEAFF; CDR3nt: TGTGCCACCAGCAGAGGAAGGGCAGGTTTGGACACTGAAGCTTTCTTT
d_gene: .; v_gene: TRBV19; j_gene: TRBJ1-1; abundance: .; CDR3aa: CASSPRVVTGKLGTEAFF; CDR3nt: TGTGCCAGTAGTCCGCGGGTCGTAACAGGGAAGTTAGGCACTGAAGCTTTCTTT
d_gene: .; v_gene: TRBV28; j_gene: TRBJ1-2; abundance: .; CDR3aa: CASSLPSVNYGYTF; CDR3nt: TGTGCCAGCAGTTTGCCCAGCGTTAACTATGGCTACACCTTC
d_gene: TRBD1; v_gene: TRBV7-6; j_gene: TRBJ1-6; abundance: .; CDR3aa: CASSSLGTGGSPLHF; CDR3nt: TGTGCCAGCAGCTCCCTCGGGACAGGGGGTTCACCCCTCCACTTT
d_gene: .; v_gene: TRBV5-1; j_gene: TRBJ2-7; abundance: .; CDR3aa: CASSLEGLTYEQYF; CDR3nt: TGCGCCAGCAGCTTGGAGGGATTAACCTACGAGCAGTACTTC
d_gene: .; v_gene: TRBV11-3; j_gene: TRBJ2-2; abundance: .; CDR3aa: CASSFEGTNTGELFF; CDR3nt: TGTGCCAGCAGCTTTGAGGGGACGAACACCGGGGAGCTGTTTTTT
d_gene: .; v_gene: TRBV10-2; j_gene: TRBJ1-1; abundance: .; CDR3aa: CASGRMNTEAFF; CDR3nt: TGCGCCAGCGGACGGATGAACACTGAAGCTTTCTTT
d_gene: .; v_gene: TRBV7-9; j_gene: TRBJ2-7; abundance: once; CDR3aa: CASSPPGGRNEQYF; CDR3nt: TGTGCCAGCAGCCCCCCGGGGGGCCGCAACGAGCAGTACTTC
d_gene: .; v_gene: TRBV2; j_gene: TRBJ1-5; abundance: .; CDR3aa: CASSLEEDSQPQHF; CDR3nt: TGTGCCAGCAGCCTCGAAGAGGACTCCCAGCCCCAGCATTTT
d_gene: TRBD1; v_gene: TRBV19; j_gene: TRBJ2-1; abundance: .; CDR3aa: CASSSPDRGNEQFF; CDR3nt: TGTGCCAGTAGTTCCCCGGACAGGGGCAATGAGCAGTTCTTC
d_gene: .; v_gene: TRBV7-2; j_gene: TRBJ2-4; abundance: few; CDR3aa: CASSLIKNIQYF; CDR3nt: TGTGCCAGCAGCCTAATAAAAAACATTCAGTACTTC
d_gene: TRBD2; v_gene: TRBV18; j_gene: TRBJ2-3; abundance: .; CDR3aa: CASSRLAGGDTDTQYF; CDR3nt: TGTGCCAGCTCCAGACTAGCGGGGGGTGACACAGATACGCAGTATTTT
d_gene: .; v_gene: TRBV7-9; j_gene: TRBJ2-3; abundance: few; CDR3aa: CASSSRALEENF; CDR3nt: TGTGCCAGCAGCTCCAGGGCGCTTGAAGAAAATTTT
d_gene: .; v_gene: TRBV5-1; j_gene: TRBJ2-3; abundance: .; CDR3aa: CASSSVPFPRNTDTQYF; CDR3nt: TGCGCCAGCAGCTCGGTTCCCTTTCCTAGGAACACAGATACGCAGTATTTT
d_gene: .; v_gene: TRBV11-2; j_gene: TRBJ2-4; abundance: .; CDR3aa: CASSLNTGRGNIQYF; CDR3nt: TGTGCCAGCAGCTTAAATACCGGGCGCGGAAACATTCAGTACTTC
d_gene: .; v_gene: TRBV6-5; j_gene: TRBJ1-1; abundance: .; CDR3aa: CAGRTEMNTEAFF; CDR3nt: TGTGCCGGTCGGACAGAAATGAACACTGAAGCTTTCTTT